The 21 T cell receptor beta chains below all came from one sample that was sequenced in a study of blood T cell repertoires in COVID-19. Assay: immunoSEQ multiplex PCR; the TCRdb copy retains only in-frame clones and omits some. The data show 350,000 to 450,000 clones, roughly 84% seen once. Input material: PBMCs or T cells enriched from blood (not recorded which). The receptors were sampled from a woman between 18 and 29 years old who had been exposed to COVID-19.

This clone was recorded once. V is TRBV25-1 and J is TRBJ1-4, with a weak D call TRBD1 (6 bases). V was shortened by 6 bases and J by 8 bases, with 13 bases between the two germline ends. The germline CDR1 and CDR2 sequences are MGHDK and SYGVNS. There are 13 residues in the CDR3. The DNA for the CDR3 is TGTGCCAGCAGGGGGGCGAATGACGAAAAACTGTTTTTT. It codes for CASRGANDEKLFF.

CDR3 amino acids: CASSLGATGSNSPLHF. The CDR3 nucleotides read TGTGCCAGCAGCCTCGGGGCAACAGGGAGTAATTCACCCCTCCACTTT. J is TRBJ1-6 and V is TRBV7-6, with D possibly TRBD1 on 6 matching bases. Germline values: CDR1 SGHVS, CDR2 FNYEAQ. The V and J ends lost 5 bases and 6 bases respectively, with 17 bases between them. The CDR3 contains 16 residues.

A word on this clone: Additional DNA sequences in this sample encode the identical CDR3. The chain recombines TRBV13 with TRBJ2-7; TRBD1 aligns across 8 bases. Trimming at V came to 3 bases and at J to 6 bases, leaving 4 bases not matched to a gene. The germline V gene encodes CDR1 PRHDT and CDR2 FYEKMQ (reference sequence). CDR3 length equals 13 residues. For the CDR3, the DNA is TGTGCCAGCAGCTTGGGCAGGGGGCGCGAGCAGTACTTC. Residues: CASSLGRGREQYF.

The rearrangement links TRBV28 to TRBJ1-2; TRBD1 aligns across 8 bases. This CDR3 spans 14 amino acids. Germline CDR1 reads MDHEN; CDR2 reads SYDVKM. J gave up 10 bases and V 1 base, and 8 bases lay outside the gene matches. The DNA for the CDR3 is TGTGCCAGCAGTTTATCCGGGACAGGACGGATCTACACCTTC. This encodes CASSLSGTGRIYTF.

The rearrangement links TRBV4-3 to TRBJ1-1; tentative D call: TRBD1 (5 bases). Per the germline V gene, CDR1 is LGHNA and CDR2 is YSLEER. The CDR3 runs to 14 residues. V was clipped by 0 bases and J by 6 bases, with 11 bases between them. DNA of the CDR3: TGCGCCAGCAGCCAAGATCAGGGTCGGCCTGAAGCTTTCTTT. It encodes CASSQDQGRPEAFF.

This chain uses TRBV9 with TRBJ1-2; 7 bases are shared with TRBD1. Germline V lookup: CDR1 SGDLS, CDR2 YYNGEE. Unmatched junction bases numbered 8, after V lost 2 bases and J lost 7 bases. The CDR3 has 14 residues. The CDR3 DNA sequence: TGTGCCAGCAGCGTGGGTGACAGGGTGGCTGGCTACACCTTC. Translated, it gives CASSVGDRVAGYTF.

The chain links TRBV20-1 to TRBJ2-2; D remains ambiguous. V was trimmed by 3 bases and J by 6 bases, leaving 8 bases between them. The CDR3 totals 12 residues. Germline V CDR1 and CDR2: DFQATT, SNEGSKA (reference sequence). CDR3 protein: CSASAAAGELFF. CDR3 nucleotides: TGCAGTGCTAGTGCGGCGGCCGGGGAGCTGTTTTTT.

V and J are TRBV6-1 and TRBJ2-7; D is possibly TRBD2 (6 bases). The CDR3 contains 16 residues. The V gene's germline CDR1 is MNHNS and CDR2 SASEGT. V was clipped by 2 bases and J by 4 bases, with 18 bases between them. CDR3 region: CASSENGGPSVYEQYF. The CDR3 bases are TGTGCCAGCAGTGAAAACGGGGGTCCCTCTGTATACGAGCAGTACTTC.

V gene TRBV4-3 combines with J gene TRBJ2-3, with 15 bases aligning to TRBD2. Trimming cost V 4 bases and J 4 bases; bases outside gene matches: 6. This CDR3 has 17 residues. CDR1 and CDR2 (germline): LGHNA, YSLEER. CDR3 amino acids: CASSRSRTSGGADTQYF. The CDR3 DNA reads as TGCGCCAGCAGCCGAAGCCGGACTAGCGGGGGGGCAGATACGCAGTATTTT.

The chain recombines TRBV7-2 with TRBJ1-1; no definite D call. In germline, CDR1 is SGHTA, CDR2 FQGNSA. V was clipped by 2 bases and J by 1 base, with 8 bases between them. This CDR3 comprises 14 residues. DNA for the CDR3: TGTGCCAGCAGCTTAAGTTCAGGGAACACTGAAGCTTTCTTT. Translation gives CASSLSSGNTEAFF.

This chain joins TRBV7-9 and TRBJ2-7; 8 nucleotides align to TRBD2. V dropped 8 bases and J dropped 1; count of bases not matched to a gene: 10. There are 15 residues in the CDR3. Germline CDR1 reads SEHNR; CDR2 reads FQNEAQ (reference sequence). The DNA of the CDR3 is TGTGCCAGCGAATTCCTAGCGGGCTCTTCCTACGAGCAGTACTTC. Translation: CASEFLAGSSYEQYF.

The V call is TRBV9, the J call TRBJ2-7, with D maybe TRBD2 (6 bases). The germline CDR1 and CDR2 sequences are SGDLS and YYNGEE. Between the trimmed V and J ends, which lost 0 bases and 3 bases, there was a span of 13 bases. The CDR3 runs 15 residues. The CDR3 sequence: CASSVGVSGHYEQYF. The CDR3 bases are TGTGCCAGCAGCGTAGGTGTTAGCGGACACTACGAGCAGTACTTC.

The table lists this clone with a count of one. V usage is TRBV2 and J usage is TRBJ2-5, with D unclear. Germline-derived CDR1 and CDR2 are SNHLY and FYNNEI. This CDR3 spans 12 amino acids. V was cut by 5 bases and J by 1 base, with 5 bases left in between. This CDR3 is CASSSGQETQYF. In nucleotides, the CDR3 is TGTGCCAGCAGTTCCGGCCAAGAGACCCAGTACTTC.

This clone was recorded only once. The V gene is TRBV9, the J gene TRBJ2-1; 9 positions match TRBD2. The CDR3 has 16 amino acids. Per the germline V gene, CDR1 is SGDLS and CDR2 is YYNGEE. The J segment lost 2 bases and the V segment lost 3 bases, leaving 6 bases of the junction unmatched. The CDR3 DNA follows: TGTGCCAGCAGCGACGGGAGCGGGAGGACCTACAATGAGCAGTTCTTC. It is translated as CASSDGSGRTYNEQFF.

The CDR3 loop is CASFGFRGSYEQYF. CDR3 coding DNA: TGTGCCAGCTTCGGGTTCAGGGGTTCCTACGAGCAGTACTTC. This rearrangement joins TRBV27 to TRBJ2-7; D possibly corresponds to TRBD1 (6 bases). V was pared by 8 bases and J by 1 base, with 15 bases between. CDR3 length equals 14 residues. Germline loops: CDR1 MNHEY, CDR2 SMNVEV (reference sequence).

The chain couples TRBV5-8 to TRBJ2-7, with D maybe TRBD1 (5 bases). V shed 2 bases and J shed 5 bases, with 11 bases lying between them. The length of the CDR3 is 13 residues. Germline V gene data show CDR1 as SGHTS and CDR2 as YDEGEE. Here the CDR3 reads CASSLNRKNEQYF. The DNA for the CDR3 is TGTGCCAGCAGCTTAAACAGGAAAAACGAGCAGTACTTC.

CDR3 bases: TGTGCCTGGCGGGCGGGGGGGCCTATAAATGAGCAGTTCTTC. It encodes CAWRAGGPINEQFF. This chain joins TRBV30 and TRBJ2-1, with 9 bases that match TRBD2. Germline V gene data show CDR1 as GTSNPN and CDR2 as SVGIG (reference sequence). V lost 5 bases, J lost 7 bases, and 9 bases stayed unmatched. This CDR3 region has 14 residues. Full variable domain (outside the CDR3, taken from reference TRBV30 and TRBJ2-1): SQTIHQWPATLVQPVGSPLSLECTVEGTSNPNLYWYRQAAGRGLQLLFYSVGIGQISSEVPQNLSASRPQDRQFILSSKKLLLSDSGFYLCAWRAGGPINEQFFGPGTRLTVL.

CDR3 sequence reads: CASGSGTYEQYF. The DNA of the CDR3 is TGTGCCAGCGGTTCAGGGACCTACGAGCAGTACTTC. The chain couples TRBV7-3 to TRBJ2-7, with D possibly TRBD1 on 5 matching bases. The germline gives CDR1 SGHTA, CDR2 FQGTGA. V was clipped by 8 bases and J by 2 bases, with 10 bases between them. The CDR3 is made up of 12 amino acids.

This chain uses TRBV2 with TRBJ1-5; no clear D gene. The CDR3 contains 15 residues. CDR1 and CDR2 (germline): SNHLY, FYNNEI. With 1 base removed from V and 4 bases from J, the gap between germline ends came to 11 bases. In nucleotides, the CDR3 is TGTGCCAGCAGTGAAGGGGCTCCTGGAAATCAGCCCCAGCATTTT. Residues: CASSEGAPGNQPQHF.

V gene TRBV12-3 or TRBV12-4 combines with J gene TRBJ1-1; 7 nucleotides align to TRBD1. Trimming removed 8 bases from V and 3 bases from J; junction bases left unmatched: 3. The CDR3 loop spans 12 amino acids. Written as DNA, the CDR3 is TGTGCCAGCGGGGGACAGCACACTGAAGCTTTCTTT. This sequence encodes CASGGQHTEAFF.

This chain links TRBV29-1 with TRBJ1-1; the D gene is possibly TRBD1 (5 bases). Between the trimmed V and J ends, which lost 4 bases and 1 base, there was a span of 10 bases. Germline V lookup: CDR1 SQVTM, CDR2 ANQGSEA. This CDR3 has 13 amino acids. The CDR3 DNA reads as TGCAGCGTTGTTTGGGGGGGGAACACTGAAGCTTTCTTT. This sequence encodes CSVVWGGNTEAFF.